In its sample, the clone carrying this T cell receptor (beta chain) was seen a few times. Its antigen remains unknown. Noted time point: patch test 1, 2 weeks after DPC sensitization. The treatment here: therapeutic diphenylcyclopropenone sensitization with weekly scalp DPC. Researchers extracted total RNA from unfractionated whole blood. TCRdb recomputed calls from the RACE reads with MiXCR, one row per CDR3 protein. This table has some 400,000 distinct CDR3 sequences, roughly 4.8% appearing once. This specimen belongs to a study of human T cells and chemical hapten exposure. For the study at large: It was small differences in pooled library volume that mainly caused per-sample TCR yields to vary. Findings of the study overall: With DPC sensitization, TCRs exceeding 1 in 1000 frequency showed no change. In comparison with controls, expanded TCRs gave rise to a significantly larger number of large CDR3 similarity clusters.

The sequencing here drew on whole blood, taken in connection with sensitization to the hapten diphenylcyclopropenone (DPC). The clonotype was recovered from a woman aged 45-65 years with alopecia areata. Some clones in this sample may be carry-over from other donors' samples.

The CDR3 reads CASSRPPGLAAYEQYF. Here the CDR3 DNA reads TGTGCCAGCAGCCGACCTCCGGGACTAGCGGCATACGAGCAGTACTTC. V and J are TRBV12-3 or TRBV12-4 and TRBJ2-7; 11 nucleotides align to TRBD2. V dropped 6 bases and J dropped 4; count of bases not matched to a gene: 11. This CDR3 is built from 16 residues.